Listed below are T cell receptor beta chains from one sample, sequenced in a study of blood T cell repertoires in COVID-19. The method was immunoSEQ multiplex PCR; TCRdb's version includes in-frame clones alone and lacks a portion of them. Of 90,000 to 100,000 clones in the sample, 84% were seen once. The sequencing input was peripheral blood. Every receptor here comes from a man between 60 and 75 years old with acute or convalescent COVID-19. Each CDR3 is given with its conserved first and last residue. Each record gives: J gene, clone size, D gene, V gene, CDR3 DNA, CDR3 protein. A D gene is named only where the DNA matches it firmly. For some rows the clone size is stated as once, few or many, or as a class when expanded; others skip it.

J: TRBJ1-5
size: .
D: TRBD1
V: TRBV28
DNA: TGTGCCAGCAGTTCGACAGGGTTTCAGCCCCAGCATTTT
CDR3: CASSSTGFQPQHF

J: TRBJ1-3
size: few
D: TRBD1
V: TRBV5-6
DNA: TGTGCCAGCAGCTTGGGGATGGGGACAGGGACAGATTTT
CDR3: CASSLGMGTGTDF

J: TRBJ1-4
size: .
D: .
V: TRBV7-6
DNA: TGTGCCAGCAGCTTAGTAAGTGGCGGGAGAACTAATGAAAAACTGTTTTTT
CDR3: CASSLVSGGRTNEKLFF

J: TRBJ2-6
size: .
D: .
V: TRBV5-4
DNA: TGTGCCAGCAGCTTTGACTCCGGGGCCAACGTCCTGACTTTC
CDR3: CASSFDSGANVLTF

J: TRBJ1-6
size: .
D: TRBD1
V: TRBV19
DNA: TGTGCCAGTAGCACCCTGGACAGGGAGAATTCACCCCTCCACTTT
CDR3: CASSTLDRENSPLHF

J: TRBJ1-2
size: .
D: TRBD1
V: TRBV24-1
DNA: TGTGCCACCAGGTCAGAAGGGGGCGGCTACACCTTC
CDR3: CATRSEGGGYTF

J: TRBJ1-1
size: .
D: TRBD1
V: TRBV3-1/TRBV3-2
DNA: TGTGCCAGCAGCCCAAGAGTGGACAGGGGCACTGAAGCTTTCTTT
CDR3: CASSPRVDRGTEAFF

J: TRBJ1-4
size: once
D: .
V: TRBV18
DNA: TGTGCCAGCTCGCCAAGCCGATCCTCCTTAGAAAAACTGTTTTTT
CDR3: CASSPSRSSLEKLFF

J: TRBJ1-2
size: .
D: .
V: TRBV6-5
DNA: TGTGCCAGCAGCCCCAGCCCCAGAGGCTATGGCTACACCTTC
CDR3: CASSPSPRGYGYTF

J: TRBJ2-2
size: .
D: .
V: TRBV3-1/TRBV3-2
DNA: TGTGCCAGCCAGATACAGGGAACCGGGGAGCTGTTTTTT
CDR3: CASQIQGTGELFF

J: TRBJ1-1
size: .
D: TRBD1
V: TRBV5-1
DNA: TGCGCCAGCAGCACCGGGACAGGGGGATCGAACACTGAAGCTTTCTTT
CDR3: CASSTGTGGSNTEAFF

J: TRBJ1-5
size: .
D: .
V: TRBV19
DNA: TGTGCCAGTAGCGGGGGAGGTCAGCCCCAGCATTTT
CDR3: CASSGGGQPQHF

J: TRBJ1-4
size: .
D: .
V: TRBV6-5
DNA: TGTGCCAGCAGTTACTCCGGTAGAACTAATGAAAAACTGTTTTTT
CDR3: CASSYSGRTNEKLFF

J: TRBJ2-1
size: .
D: TRBD2
V: TRBV11-2
DNA: TGTGCCAGCAGTCCCCGACTAGCGGGCTCCTACAATGAGCAGTTCTTC
CDR3: CASSPRLAGSYNEQFF

J: TRBJ1-1
size: few
D: TRBD1
V: TRBV18
DNA: TGTGCCAGCTCACTGGGACAGTTGAACACTGAAGCTTTCTTT
CDR3: CASSLGQLNTEAFF

J: TRBJ1-3
size: .
D: .
V: TRBV28
DNA: TGTGCCAGCAGTTTGACAACAGCGGGCTCTGGAAACACCATATATTTT
CDR3: CASSLTTAGSGNTIYF

J: TRBJ1-1
size: .
D: .
V: TRBV5-1
DNA: TGCGCCAGCAGCTCCAACGCAGGGAACACTGAAGCTTTCTTT
CDR3: CASSSNAGNTEAFF

J: TRBJ1-5
size: .
D: .
V: TRBV28
DNA: TGTGCCAGCAGTGGAGGGTTTCAGCCCCAGCATTTT
CDR3: CASSGGFQPQHF

J: TRBJ2-3
size: .
D: .
V: TRBV1
DNA: TGCACCAGGGAGACAGGGGGAGATACGCAGTATTTT
CDR3: CTRETGGDTQYF

J: TRBJ1-2
size: once
D: TRBD1
V: TRBV7-9
DNA: TGTGCCAGCAGCTTAGACAGGGGGCGAACGGGCTACACCTTC
CDR3: CASSLDRGRTGYTF

J: TRBJ1-3
size: .
D: .
V: TRBV21-1
DNA: TGTGCCAGCAGAACATCATATTATGCTCCGACAGGGATAGGAAACACCATATATTTT
CDR3: CASRTSYYAPTGIGNTIYF

J: TRBJ1-2
size: .
D: TRBD1
V: TRBV5-1
DNA: TGCGCCAGCAGCTTCGAGACAGGGAGGTATGGCTACACCTTC
CDR3: CASSFETGRYGYTF

J: TRBJ2-7
size: .
D: .
V: TRBV7-7
DNA: TGTGCCAGCAGCTGGAGGGACAGTCGAACCTACGAGCAGTACTTC
CDR3: CASSWRDSRTYEQYF

J: TRBJ2-1
size: .
D: TRBD2
V: TRBV7-2
DNA: TGTGCCAGCAGGTTACCCGGGGGGGCCTACAATGAGCAGTTCTTC
CDR3: CASRLPGGAYNEQFF

J: TRBJ2-3
size: .
D: TRBD2
V: TRBV20-1
DNA: TGCAGTGCTAGTACCCAGCGGGGTATCCGAGATACGCAGTATTTT
CDR3: CSASTQRGIRDTQYF

J: TRBJ2-7
size: .
D: .
V: TRBV12-3/TRBV12-4
DNA: TGTGCCAGCAGTTTATTGGGGGCGCAGGAGCAGTACTTC
CDR3: CASSLLGAQEQYF

J: TRBJ2-3
size: .
D: .
V: TRBV5-1
DNA: TGCGCCAGCAGCTTGGCCCTTATCGCAGATACGCAGTATTTT
CDR3: CASSLALIADTQYF

J: TRBJ1-5
size: .
D: TRBD1
V: TRBV7-9
DNA: TGTGCCAGCAGCTTAGTGGGACAGGGGGCTTCGCCCCAGCATTTT
CDR3: CASSLVGQGASPQHF

J: TRBJ1-4
size: .
D: .
V: TRBV6-5
DNA: TGTGCCAGTGTCAGAGCGAGTAATGAAAAACTGTTTTTT
CDR3: CASVRASNEKLFF

J: TRBJ1-2
size: .
D: .
V: TRBV6-6
DNA: TGTGCCAGCAGTTACGCCACGGGCGGGGACTATGGCTACACCTTC
CDR3: CASSYATGGDYGYTF

J: TRBJ2-1
size: .
D: TRBD2
V: TRBV2
DNA: TGTGCCAGCACAAAAACTAGCGGATACAATGAGCAGTTCTTC
CDR3: CASTKTSGYNEQFF

J: TRBJ2-2
size: .
D: .
V: TRBV15
DNA: TGTGCCATCCCCAGCGGGACCGGGGAGCTGTTTTTT
CDR3: CAIPSGTGELFF

J: TRBJ1-6
size: once
D: .
V: TRBV27
DNA: TGTGCCAGCAGTTTATTGAGTGGTGGCGGTGGCGTAGGTTCACCCCTCCACTTT
CDR3: CASSLLSGGGGVGSPLHF

J: TRBJ2-5
size: .
D: TRBD2
V: TRBV5-6
DNA: TGTGCCAGCAGCCGACCGGGGGGGCAAGAGACCCAGTACTTC
CDR3: CASSRPGGQETQYF

J: TRBJ1-1
size: few
D: TRBD1
V: TRBV5-4
DNA: TGTGCCAGCAGCCCCGGACAGGGGAACACTGAAGCTTTCTTT
CDR3: CASSPGQGNTEAFF

J: TRBJ1-4
size: .
D: .
V: TRBV19
DNA: TGTGCCAGTAGTATTTCCGGGATGGTTAGTGAAAAACTGTTTTTT
CDR3: CASSISGMVSEKLFF

J: TRBJ1-5
size: .
D: TRBD1
V: TRBV18
DNA: TGTGCCAGCTCGCAGGGACAGCAGCCCCAGCATTTT
CDR3: CASSQGQQPQHF

J: TRBJ2-7
size: .
D: .
V: TRBV12-3/TRBV12-4
DNA: TGTGCCAGCAGTGGACAGTTCTACGAGCAGTACTTC
CDR3: CASSGQFYEQYF

J: TRBJ1-6
size: .
D: .
V: TRBV6-5
DNA: TGTGCCAGCAGTTATAATGGCAGAAATAATTCACCCCTCCACTTT
CDR3: CASSYNGRNNSPLHF

J: TRBJ1-5
size: once
D: .
V: TRBV5-6
DNA: TGTGCCAGCAGCTTGTTCGGCCCCGGGCAGCCCCAGCATTTT
CDR3: CASSLFGPGQPQHF

J: TRBJ1-5
size: once
D: .
V: TRBV10-3
DNA: TGTGCCATACAGGACAGCGCCAATCAGCCCCAGCATTTT
CDR3: CAIQDSANQPQHF

J: TRBJ1-1
size: .
D: .
V: TRBV19
DNA: TGTGCCAGTAAGAGCGGACAGATGAACACTGAAGCTTTCTTT
CDR3: CASKSGQMNTEAFF

J: TRBJ1-1
size: .
D: TRBD1
V: TRBV6-5
DNA: TGTGCCAGCAGTTACTCGTCAGGGGGCACTGAAGCTTTCTTT
CDR3: CASSYSSGGTEAFF

J: TRBJ1-2
size: .
D: TRBD1
V: TRBV7-3
DNA: TGTGCCAGCAGCCCATATCCCGGGACAGACTATGGCTACACCTTC
CDR3: CASSPYPGTDYGYTF

J: TRBJ1-1
size: .
D: .
V: TRBV6-1
DNA: TGTGCCAGCAGTGAAGGGCTGGCGGCCACTGAAGCTTTCTTT
CDR3: CASSEGLAATEAFF

J: TRBJ2-1
size: .
D: .
V: TRBV1
DNA: TGCACCAGCAGCCAAGCAGGGACTAGCGGGGACTCCTACAATGAGCAGTTCTTC
CDR3: CTSSQAGTSGDSYNEQFF

J: TRBJ1-1
size: .
D: TRBD1
V: TRBV18
DNA: TGTGCCAGCAACAGGGGACGAAGAAACACTGAAGCTTTCTTT
CDR3: CASNRGRRNTEAFF

J: TRBJ1-5
size: .
D: .
V: TRBV6-2/TRBV6-3
DNA: TGTGCCAGCCGCCGAACGCGGGCAGCTAGCAATCAGCCCCAGCATTTT
CDR3: CASRRTRAASNQPQHF

J: TRBJ1-2
size: .
D: .
V: TRBV7-8
DNA: TGTGCCAGCAGCCCGCAGGGTAACTATGGCTACACCTTC
CDR3: CASSPQGNYGYTF

J: TRBJ1-3
size: .
D: .
V: TRBV7-9
DNA: TGTGCCAGCAGCCAAGACGGGTTCTCTGGAAACACCATATATTTT
CDR3: CASSQDGFSGNTIYF

J: TRBJ1-4
size: .
D: .
V: TRBV2
DNA: TGTGCCAGCGCTCGGACATCAAGCCCTGCAACTAATGAAAAACTGTTTTTT
CDR3: CASARTSSPATNEKLFF

J: TRBJ1-2
size: .
D: .
V: TRBV12-3/TRBV12-4
DNA: TGTGCCAGCAGTTTGACAGGCAACTATGGCTACACCTTC
CDR3: CASSLTGNYGYTF

J: TRBJ2-1
size: .
D: .
V: TRBV7-2
DNA: TGTGCCAGCAGCTTAGACGGGGGAGAGCAGTTCTTC
CDR3: CASSLDGGEQFF

J: TRBJ1-3
size: .
D: .
V: TRBV2
DNA: TGTGCCAGCAGTGACCACTCCGGGATATCGATTGAGCGGAGGTCTGGAAACACCATATATTTT
CDR3: CASSDHSGISIERRSGNTIYF

J: TRBJ1-6
size: .
D: TRBD1
V: TRBV27
DNA: TGTGCCAGCAGTTTATCGGGACAGAATAATTCACCCCTCCACTTT
CDR3: CASSLSGQNNSPLHF